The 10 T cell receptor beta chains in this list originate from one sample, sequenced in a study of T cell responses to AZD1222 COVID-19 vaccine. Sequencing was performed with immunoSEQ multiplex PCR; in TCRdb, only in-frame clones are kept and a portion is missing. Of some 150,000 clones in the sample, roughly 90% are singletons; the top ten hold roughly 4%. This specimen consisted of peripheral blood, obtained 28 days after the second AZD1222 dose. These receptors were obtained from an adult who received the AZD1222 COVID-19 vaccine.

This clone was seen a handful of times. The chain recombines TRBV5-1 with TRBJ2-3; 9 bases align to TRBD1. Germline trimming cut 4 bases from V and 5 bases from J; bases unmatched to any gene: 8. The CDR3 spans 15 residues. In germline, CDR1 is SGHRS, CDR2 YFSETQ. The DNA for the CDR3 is TGCGCCAGCAGCCGCGACGGACAGGGGAGAGATACGCAGTATTTT. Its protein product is CASSRDGQGRDTQYF.

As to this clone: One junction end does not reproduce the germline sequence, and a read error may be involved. The CDR3, as DNA: TGTGCCAGCAGGGAAGGGACGCGGAACATGGCTGAAGCTTTCTTT. As protein: CASREGTRNMAEAFF. J is TRBJ1-1 and V is TRBV6-1, with D possibly matching TRBD1 (5 bases). In germline, CDR1 is MNHNS, CDR2 SASEGT. The CDR3 consists of 15 residues.

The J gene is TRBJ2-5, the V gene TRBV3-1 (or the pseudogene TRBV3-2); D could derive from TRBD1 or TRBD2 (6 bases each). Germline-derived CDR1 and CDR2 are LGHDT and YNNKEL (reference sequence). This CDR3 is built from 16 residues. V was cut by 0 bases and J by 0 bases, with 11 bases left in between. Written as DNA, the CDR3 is TGTGCCAGCAGCCAAGATCCGGGGGCGTACCAAGAGACCCAGTACTTC. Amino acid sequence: CASSQDPGAYQETQYF.

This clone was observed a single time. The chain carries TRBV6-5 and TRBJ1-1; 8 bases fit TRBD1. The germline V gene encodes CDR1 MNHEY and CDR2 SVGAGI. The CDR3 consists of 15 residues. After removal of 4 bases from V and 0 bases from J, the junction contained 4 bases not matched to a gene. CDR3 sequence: CASSWTGPMNTEAFF. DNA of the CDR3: TGTGCCAGCAGTTGGACAGGGCCGATGAACACTGAAGCTTTCTTT.

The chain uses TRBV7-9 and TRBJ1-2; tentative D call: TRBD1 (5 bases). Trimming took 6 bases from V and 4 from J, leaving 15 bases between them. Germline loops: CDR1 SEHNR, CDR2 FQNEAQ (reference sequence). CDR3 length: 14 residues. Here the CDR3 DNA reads TGTGCCAGCAGGCCGTCGGGGCTGGGCTATGGCTACACCTTC. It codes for CASRPSGLGYGYTF.

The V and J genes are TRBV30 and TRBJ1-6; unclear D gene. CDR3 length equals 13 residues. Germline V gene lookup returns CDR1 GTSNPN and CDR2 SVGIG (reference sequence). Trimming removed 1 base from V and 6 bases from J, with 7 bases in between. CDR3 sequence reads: CAWSAISNSPLHF. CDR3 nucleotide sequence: TGTGCCTGGAGTGCAATATCTAATTCACCCCTCCACTTT.

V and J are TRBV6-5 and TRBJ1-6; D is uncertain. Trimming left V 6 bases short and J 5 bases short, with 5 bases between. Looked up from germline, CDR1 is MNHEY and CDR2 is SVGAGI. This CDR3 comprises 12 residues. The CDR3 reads CASSQNNSPLHF. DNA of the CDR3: TGTGCCAGCAGCCAAAATAATTCACCCCTCCACTTT.

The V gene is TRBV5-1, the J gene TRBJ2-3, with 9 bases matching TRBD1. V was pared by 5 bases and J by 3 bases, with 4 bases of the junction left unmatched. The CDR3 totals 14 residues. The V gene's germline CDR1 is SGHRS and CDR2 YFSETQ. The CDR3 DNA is TGCGCCAGCAGACAGGGGGCGCGAACAGATACGCAGTATTTT. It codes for CASRQGARTDTQYF.

The CDR3 protein is CASTANFRVSGANVLTF. CDR3 DNA sequence: TGCGCCAGCACCGCGAATTTCAGAGTCTCTGGGGCCAACGTCCTGACTTTC. The gene calls are TRBV4-1 and TRBJ2-6; D not resolved. The CDR3 covers 17 residues. Germline V gene lookup returns CDR1 MGHRA and CDR2 YSYEKL. The V end lost 7 bases, the J end lost 0 bases, and 16 bases lay between the germline ends.

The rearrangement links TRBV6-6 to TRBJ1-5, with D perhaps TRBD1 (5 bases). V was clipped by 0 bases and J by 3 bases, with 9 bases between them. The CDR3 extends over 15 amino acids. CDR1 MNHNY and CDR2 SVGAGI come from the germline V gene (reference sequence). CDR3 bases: TGTGCCAGCAGTTACTCTGCGGGGCACAATCAGCCCCAGCATTTT. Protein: CASSYSAGHNQPQHF.